Following are 20 T cell receptor beta chains from one sample sequenced in a study of early T cells in non-severe SARS-CoV-2 infection. Each CDR3 protein gets one entry after TCRdb re-called the 5' RACE reads with MiXCR. The data hold over 20,000 distinct CDR3 sequences, with about 5% observed a single time. Sequencing was done on a sample of whole blood. These receptors all stem from an adult who was a healthcare worker with PCR-confirmed SARS-CoV-2 infection or an uninfected control (not recorded which).

In its sample, this clonotype was seen many times. The chain combines TRBV5-8 with TRBJ1-5; D unclear. CDR1 and CDR2 (germline): SGHTS, YDEGEE. This CDR3 has 16 amino acids. V was cut by 7 bases and J by 3 bases, with 20 bases left in between. In nucleotides, the CDR3 is TGTGCCAGCCCCCCACGGGGTAGAAGGGACAATCAGCCCCAGCATTTT. As protein: CASPPRGRRDNQPQHF.

As to this clonotype: A read error may explain this, as a much larger clone is one base away. This chain joins TRBV7-9 and TRBJ2-5; D remains unclear. CDR3 length: 13 residues. Germline CDR1 and CDR2: SEHNR and FQNEAQ (reference sequence). This chain's CDR3 is CVSRPDTKETQYF. The CDR3 bases are TGTGTCAGCCGACCCGACACGAAAGAGACCCAGTACTTC.

This clonotype was seen ten or more times. The chain joins TRBV11-2 to TRBJ2-4; tentatively, D is TRBD1 (6 bases). The CDR3 covers 14 residues. V lost 5 bases to trimming and J lost 2 bases, with 10 bases between them. Germline CDR1 reads SGHAT; CDR2 reads FQNNGV. CDR3 residues: CASSTQGSKNIQYF. The DNA of the CDR3 is TGTGCCAGCAGCACACAGGGTTCCAAAAACATTCAGTACTTC.

The table lists this clonotype with a few counts. The rearrangement links TRBV19 to TRBJ2-3; no clear D. Germline CDR1 LNHDA, CDR2 SQIVND (reference sequence). Trimming left V 8 bases short and J 7 bases short, with 4 bases between. This CDR3 comprises 9 residues. CDR3 residues: CASRNTQYF. CDR3 DNA sequence: TGTGCCAGTCGAAATACGCAGTATTTT.

Ten or more counts support this clonotype. The chain employs TRBV9 and TRBJ1-3; the D gene is possibly TRBD1 (6 bases). The CDR3 has 16 residues. The V end lost 2 bases, the J end lost 0 bases, and 12 bases lay between the germline ends. CDR1 is SGDLS, CDR2 YYNGEE, per germline. CDR3 sequence (DNA): TGTGCCAGCAGCGTCTCGACAGGAAGCTCTGGAAACACCATATATTTT. Translation gives CASSVSTGSSGNTIYF. Complete variable domain (other parts from reference TRBV9 and TRBJ1-3): DSGVTQTPKHLITATGQRVTLRCSPRSGDLSVYWYQQSLDQGLQFLIQYYNGEERAKGNILERFSAQQFPDLHSELNLSSLELGDSALYFCASSVSTGSSGNTIYFGEGSWLTVV.

At least ten counts were recorded for this clonotype. The chain links TRBV7-9 to TRBJ1-6, with a weak D call TRBD1 (6 bases). CDR3 length: 14 amino acids. The V end lost 2 bases, the J end lost 8 bases, and 10 bases lay between the germline ends. Germline CDR1 reads SEHNR; CDR2 reads FQNEAQ (reference sequence). CDR3 nucleotides: TGTGCCAGCAGCTTATACAGGGCGGATTCACCCCTCCACTTT. Amino acids: CASSLYRADSPLHF.

The gene calls are TRBV7-9 and TRBJ2-7; D remains unclear. The length of the CDR3 is 13 residues. From germline, CDR1 is SEHNR and CDR2 FQNEAQ (reference sequence). Deletions cut 7 bases from V and 2 bases from J, with 12 bases between. The CDR3 nucleotides read TGTGCCAGCATCAATACAGATACCTACGAGCAGTACTTC. This codes for CASINTDTYEQYF.

This clonotype was picked up many times. V usage is TRBV10-1 and J usage is TRBJ1-1; a weak D match, TRBD1 (5 bases). There are 14 residues in the CDR3. Germline-derived CDR1 and CDR2 are WNHNN and SYGVQD (reference sequence). Trimming shortened V by 3 bases and J by 1 base, and 9 bases separated the two germline ends. CDR3 sequence: CASSEGRGNTEAFF. CDR3 bases: TGCGCCAGCAGTGAAGGAAGGGGGAACACTGAAGCTTTCTTT.

This clonotype was detected ten times or more. The chain has TRBV5-6 and TRBJ2-2; D is undetermined. The CDR3 is 14 residues long. Between the trimmed V and J ends, which lost 0 bases and 2 bases, there was a span of 5 bases. Germline assignment: CDR1 SGHDT and CDR2 YYEEEE. This CDR3 reads CASSLDRNTGELFF. CDR3 DNA sequence: TGTGCCAGCAGCTTGGATAGAAACACCGGGGAGCTGTTTTTT.

The table lists this clonotype with many counts. The chain is built from TRBV7-9 and TRBJ2-3; perhaps TRBD2 as D (6 bases). From germline, CDR1 is SEHNR and CDR2 FQNEAQ (reference sequence). The ends were cut back, 0 bases at V and 4 bases at J, with 14 bases in the middle. The CDR3 is 16 amino acids. CDR3 DNA sequence: TGTGCCAGCAGCTTAGCGTCAGGGACTTCCGCAGATACGCAGTATTTT. Amino acid sequence: CASSLASGTSADTQYF.

This clonotype showed up many times. V gene TRBV7-6 combines with J gene TRBJ2-1; 10 bases map to TRBD2. Unmatched junction bases numbered 4, after V lost 1 base and J lost 7 bases. Germline-derived CDR1 and CDR2 are SGHVS and FNYEAQ. This CDR3 contains 15 residues. The CDR3 bases are TGTGCCAGCAGCTTAGGTAGCGGGGGGATAAATGAGCAGTTCTTC. It encodes CASSLGSGGINEQFF. Combining the CDR3 with reference TRBV7-6 and TRBJ2-1 gives the whole variable domain GAGVSQSPRYKVTKRGQDVALRCDPISGHVSLYWYRQALGQGPEFLTYFNYEAQQDKSGLPNDRFSAERPEGSISTLTIQRTEQRDSAMYRCASSLGSGGINEQFFGPGTRLTVL.

This clonotype has a count of ten or more. This chain uses TRBV27 with TRBJ2-6, with D tentatively TRBD2 (6 bases). The CDR3 is 16 residues long. CDR1 is MNHEY and CDR2 is SMNVEV in the germline V gene (reference sequence). Trimming took 0 bases from V and 2 from J, leaving 8 bases between them. CDR3 in DNA: TGTGCCAGCAGTTTATCGTGGGGGGCTGGGGCCAACGTCCTGACTTTC. Amino acids: CASSLSWGAGANVLTF.

This clonotype has at least ten counts. The chain uses TRBV10-3 and TRBJ2-1; D may be TRBD1 (5 bases). Germline assignment: CDR1 ENHRY and CDR2 SYGVKD. V was pared by 4 bases and J by 8 bases, with 24 bases between. The CDR3 length is 17 residues. CDR3 region: CAISARKTGTFGDEQFF. The CDR3, as DNA: TGTGCCATCAGTGCGAGGAAAACAGGCACCTTTGGGGATGAGCAGTTCTTC.

In this sample, this clonotype turned up a few times. This chain links TRBV3-1 with TRBJ2-2; D unclear. Germline CDR1 and CDR2: LGHDT and YNNKEL (reference sequence). The V end lost 1 base, the J end lost 5 bases, and 11 bases lay between the germline ends. This CDR3 spans 15 amino acids. CDR3 protein: CASSQGALGTGELFF. The CDR3 nucleotides are TGTGCCAGCAGCCAAGGCGCCCTGGGTACCGGGGAGCTGTTTTTT.

As concerns this clonotype: A much larger clone sits a single nucleotide away, making a read error possible. V usage is TRBV29-1 and J usage is TRBJ2-3, with D unresolved. Between the trimmed V and J ends, which lost 3 bases and 4 bases, there was a span of 14 bases. Germline CDR1 SQVTM, CDR2 ANQGSEA. This CDR3 is built from 14 residues. The CDR3 reads CSVDGGRISDTQYF. The CDR3 DNA follows: TGCAGCGTTGATGGTGGCCGAATCTCAGATACGCAGTATTTT.

This clonotype has at least ten counts. The chain uses TRBV5-1 and TRBJ1-2, with TRBD1 identical over 7 bases. With 4 bases clipped from V and 0 bases from J, the junction kept 3 bases outside the gene matches. This CDR3 is 14 amino acids long. Germline loops: CDR1 SGHRS, CDR2 YFSETQ. The CDR3 protein is CASSTGTANYGYTF. The CDR3 region has the DNA TGCGCCAGCAGCACCGGGACAGCTAACTATGGCTACACCTTC.

This clonotype was seen repeatedly, ten times or more. The rearrangement links TRBV12-3 or TRBV12-4 to TRBJ2-1; tentatively, D is TRBD2 (6 bases). Trimming left V 6 bases short and J 6 bases short, with 18 bases between. This CDR3 has 15 amino acids. The CDR3: CASRRTSSTSNEQFF. The CDR3 region has the DNA TGTGCCAGCAGAAGAACTAGCTCAACGAGCAATGAGCAGTTCTTC.

Within the sample, this clonotype is medium-sized. The chain is built from TRBV28 and TRBJ2-3; TRBD2 matches at 13 bases. CDR3 length: 20 residues. V shed 5 bases and J 0 bases; nucleotides not matched to a gene: 14. Germline values: CDR1 MDHEN, CDR2 SYDVKM. DNA of the CDR3: TGTGCCAGCAGTCCGCCATGGACTAGCGGGGGCCTAACTAGCACAGATACGCAGTATTTT. This translates into CASSPPWTSGGLTSTDTQYF.

The sample holds many counts of this clonotype. V and J are TRBV29-1 and TRBJ2-5; no clear D gene. Germline V lookup: CDR1 SQVTM, CDR2 ANQGSEA. This CDR3 is built from 11 residues. The V and J ends lost 6 bases and 7 bases respectively, with 12 bases between them. The CDR3 bases are TGCAGCGTCTTGGGAATGGGGACCCAGTACTTC. This gives the protein CSVLGMGTQYF.

In this sample, this clonotype turned up many times. The chain uses TRBV19 and TRBJ1-2, with unresolved D. CDR3 length equals 15 residues. V dropped 7 bases and J dropped 3 bases, with 18 bases sitting between them. CDR1 LNHDA and CDR2 SQIVND come from the germline V gene (reference sequence). CDR3 nucleotide sequence: TGTGCCAGTAACCCGATTTTCGGGTACGACTATGGCTACACCTTC. This codes for CASNPIFGYDYGYTF. The variable domain in full, with the rest retrieved from reference TRBV19 and TRBJ1-2, is DGGITQSPKYLFRKEGQNVTLSCEQNLNHDAMYWYRQDPGQGLRLIYYSQIVNDFQKGDIAEGYSVSREKKESFPLTVTSAQKNPTAFYLCASNPIFGYDYGYTFGSGTRLTVV.